This TCR beta chain was found in a study of T-cell reconstitution after alpha-beta-depleted transplantation in children (dated by TCRdb to 2016 to 2017). At the level of the whole study: Using TCR repertoire profiling, the study quantitatively followed how T-cell immune reconstitution unfolded in children after TCRalphabeta/CD19-depleted allogeneic hematopoietic cell transplantation. Paper-wide results and their limitations: Over subsequent months, a decline in hyperexpanded clone frequencies was noted, and after one year, T-cell counts and TCRbeta diversity were mostly ascribed to newly produced T cells. Apparently early alphabetaT-cell count recovery about two months after transplant reportedly relied on only several hundred rapidly expanded clones derived from non-depleted graft cells. The high TCRbeta diversity at day 60 in some patients was ascribed to recipient T cells and intrathymic progenitors that had survived conditioning.

The V end gives up 2 bases and the J end 0 bases, leaving 8 bases in the junction not matched to a gene. Sequences SGHTA (CDR1) and FQGNSA (CDR2) are obtained from the germline V gene. From cysteine to phenylalanine, the CDR3 is 17 amino acids long. The retained sequence is limited to the CDR3, 51 bases, with the frame set at the first base. This clonotype turned up a few times. The specificity of this receptor is unknown. No base quality information exists; no much larger clone differs at one position. The treatment or condition label of this sample denotes: allogeneic hematopoietic cell transplantation with graft depleted of TCRalphabeta T cells and CD19 B cells. The transplant recipients were children given TCRalphabeta/CD19-depleted allogeneic hematopoietic cell grafts. Library preparation was by PCR. TCRdb names Illumina HiSeq 2500 as the instrument used. TCR library preparation used molecular barcoding, with unique molecular identifiers applied to normalize quantification of the TCRbeta repertoire. TCRdb redid the processing of the public reads, applying fastp at Q25 and MiXCR, and retained in-frame beta chains. Rows with one shared CDR3 protein collapse into an entry with the most common genes and DNA. The sample table holds approximately 210,000 distinct CDR3 sequences, of which about 15% were seen once. Roughly two fifths of the sample rests with the top ten.

The sequence is built from TRBV7-2 and TRBJ2-3; TRBD1 fits 7 bases in the junction. The sequencing here drew on PBMCs, mostly from graft donor cells, taken 360 days after TCRalphabeta/CD19-depleted stem cell transplant. This sequence was found in a male patient aged 2-9 years who had a stem cell transplant for acute lymphoblastic leukemia, so the T cells may come from the graft donor. The nucleotide sequence is given as TGTGCCAGCAGCTTAAGTCTATTCAGGGGGAGCACAGATACGCAGTATTTT. The resulting protein is CASSLSLFRGSTDTQYF.